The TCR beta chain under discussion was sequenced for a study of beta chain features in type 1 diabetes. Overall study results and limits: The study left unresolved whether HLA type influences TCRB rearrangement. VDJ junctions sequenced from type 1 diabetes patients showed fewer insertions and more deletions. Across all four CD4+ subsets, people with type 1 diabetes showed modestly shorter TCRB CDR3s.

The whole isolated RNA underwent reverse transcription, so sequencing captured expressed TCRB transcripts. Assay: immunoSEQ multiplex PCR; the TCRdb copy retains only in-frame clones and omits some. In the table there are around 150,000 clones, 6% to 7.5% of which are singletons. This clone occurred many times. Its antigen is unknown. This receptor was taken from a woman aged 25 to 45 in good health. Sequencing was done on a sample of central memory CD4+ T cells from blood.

CDR3 in DNA: TGTGCCAGCAGCTTACAGGGGTACGAGCAGTACTTC. Protein product: CASSLQGYEQYF. The rearrangement joins TRBV7-9 to TRBJ2-7; a weak D match, TRBD1 (6 bases). Looked up from germline, CDR1 is SEHNR and CDR2 is FQNEAQ (reference sequence). V lost 2 bases and J 4 bases, leaving 6 bases between the germline ends. The CDR3 loop spans 12 amino acids.